This T cell receptor (beta chain) was documented in a study of cytomegalovirus exposure and HLA in healthy donors. Study-wide results and caveats: The CMV antigen specificity of a few CMV-associated chains was confirmed through in vitro analysis.

V gave up 7 bases and J gave up 6 bases, with 17 bases separating them. The CDR3 contains 14 residues. Germline loops: CDR1 MDHEN, CDR2 SYDVKM. The assay was immunoSEQ multiplex PCR, and TCRdb's table has in-frame clones only and misses some. The sample holds about 260,000 clones; less than 95% are singletons and the top ten take approximately 3%. As for this clone: Antigen: not known.

This TCR was recovered from a woman aged 25 to 39 in good health and CMV-seronegative. Material for sequencing was PBMCs. This rearrangement joins TRBV28 to TRBJ2-3; D call uncertain. This CDR3 is CASNTLVSLDTQYF. The CDR3 DNA reads TGTGCCAGCAACACATTAGTGAGCCTGGATACGCAGTATTTT.